The 16 T cell receptor beta chains listed next were all sequenced from one sample in a study of T cell responses to AZD1222 COVID-19 vaccine. Profiling relied on immunoSEQ multiplex PCR, and the TCRdb table lists in-frame clones only, not all of them. The sample lists roughly 250,000 clones; 85% to 95% were seen once. Source: peripheral blood, taken on day 0 of AZD1222 vaccination. The receptors were gathered from an adult in good health.

The V gene is TRBV25-1, the J gene TRBJ1-3; the D gene is possibly TRBD1 (5 bases). The germline gives CDR1 MGHDK, CDR2 SYGVNS. V gave up 3 bases and J gave up 4 bases, with 19 bases separating them. This CDR3 region has 17 residues. This CDR3 reads CASSEGPGSLGGNTIYF. CDR3 bases: TGTGCCAGCAGTGAGGGACCGGGTTCACTCGGGGGAAACACCATATATTTT.

The J gene is TRBJ1-5, the V gene TRBV18, with D unclear. The ends were cut back, 3 bases at V and 0 bases at J, with 12 bases in the middle. Per germline, CDR1 KGHSH and CDR2 LQKENI. The CDR3 is made up of 16 amino acids. Written as DNA, the CDR3 is TGTGCCAGCTCACCGTCGACGGGGTATAGCAATCAGCCCCAGCATTTT. Protein sequence: CASSPSTGYSNQPQHF.

The gene calls are TRBV11-3 and TRBJ1-1; unclear D gene. The V gene lost 1 base and the J gene lost 1 base, with 4 bases spanning the gap. The germline CDR1 and CDR2 sequences are SGHNT and YENEEA. This CDR3 contains 13 residues. The CDR3 sequence: CASSLGGNTEAFF. In DNA form, the CDR3 reads TGTGCCAGCAGCTTAGGGGGGAACACTGAAGCTTTCTTT.

A single count supports this clone. J is TRBJ1-4 and V is TRBV28; no clear D gene. Trimming shortened V by 8 bases and J by 3 bases, and 19 bases separated the two germline ends. CDR3 length: 16 amino acids. The V gene's germline CDR1 is MDHEN and CDR2 SYDVKM. This chain's CDR3 is CASANRGSGANEKLFF. In nucleotides, the CDR3 is TGTGCCAGCGCCAATCGGGGATCTGGGGCTAATGAAAAACTGTTTTTT.

This clone was seen only once. The chain uses TRBV6-2 or TRBV6-3 and TRBJ2-1; 13 positions match TRBD2. The germline V gene has CDR1 MNHEY and CDR2 SVGEGT. The CDR3 runs to 17 residues. The junction had 5 bases not matched to a gene; V was cut back by 6 bases and J by 0 bases. CDR3 nucleotide sequence: TGTGCCAGCAGCCCTCGGACTAGCGGGAGCTCCTACAATGAGCAGTTCTTC. It codes for CASSPRTSGSSYNEQFF.

The chain uses TRBV19 and TRBJ2-7; 10 bases are a match to TRBD2. Germline trimming cut 6 bases from V and 2 bases from J; bases unmatched to any gene: 13. Germline CDR1 and CDR2: LNHDA and SQIVND (reference sequence). The CDR3 spans 17 residues. The CDR3 region is CASSVSGGPFSTYEQYF. The CDR3 DNA is TGTGCCAGTAGCGTTAGCGGGGGGCCCTTTTCTACCTACGAGCAGTACTTC.

The rearrangement joins TRBV19 to TRBJ2-6; D might be TRBD1 (6 bases). The V gene lost 10 bases and the J gene lost 0 bases, with 19 bases spanning the gap. The germline CDR1 and CDR2 sequences are LNHDA and SQIVND (reference sequence). The CDR3 contains 17 residues. CDR3 in amino acids: CATSWTAASSGANVLTF. The CDR3, as DNA: TGTGCCACCTCGTGGACAGCAGCCTCCTCTGGGGCCAACGTCCTGACTTTC.

This chain links TRBV5-1 with TRBJ2-7, with a tentative D call TRBD2 (6 bases). The CDR3 is 15 amino acids. Trimming cost V 3 bases and J 5 bases, with 18 bases left between them. Germline V gives CDR1 SGHRS, CDR2 YFSETQ. In DNA form, the CDR3 reads TGCGCCAGCAGCTCGGGGGACGAGGTCGGGAACGAGCAGTACTTC. The encoded protein is CASSSGDEVGNEQYF.

This clone came up once. The chain recombines TRBV7-9 with TRBJ1-4; a possible D gene is TRBD1 (5 bases). CDR1 is SEHNR and CDR2 is FQNEAQ in the germline V gene (reference sequence). The CDR3 extends over 15 amino acids. V was cut by 3 bases and J by 4 bases, with 12 bases left in between. The CDR3 DNA reads as TGTGCCAGCAGCTTGTCGGCAGGGAGTAATGAAAAACTGTTTTTT. This translates into CASSLSAGSNEKLFF.

This clone was detected only once. The chain carries TRBV7-9 and TRBJ1-4; 10 bases align to TRBD1. Trimming cost V 6 bases and J 7 bases; bases outside gene matches: 5. The CDR3 is 14 amino acids. Germline V gives CDR1 SEHNR, CDR2 FQNEAQ (reference sequence). The CDR3 DNA reads as TGTGCCAGCAGTCCCGGGACAGGGGTTGAAAAACTGTTTTTT. This codes for CASSPGTGVEKLFF. Full variable domain (missing parts from reference TRBV7-9 and TRBJ1-4): DTGVSQNPRHKITKRGQNVTFRCDPISEHNRLYWYRQTLGQGPEFLTYFQNEAQLEKSRLLSDRFSAERPKGSFSTLEIQRTEQGDSAMYLCASSPGTGVEKLFFGSGTQLSVL.

J is TRBJ1-1 and V is TRBV10-1, with TRBD1 matching 10 bases. Germline CDR1 reads WNHNN; CDR2 reads SYGVQD (reference sequence). The CDR3 spans 15 residues. V was clipped by 9 bases and J by 0 bases; unmatched bases: 7. The CDR3 DNA reads TGCGCCAGAGACAGGGGGCTCTCCCTGAACACTGAAGCTTTCTTT. Protein: CARDRGLSLNTEAFF.

This clone has more than one count but fewer than ten. V gene TRBV18 combines with J gene TRBJ1-1; D is unclear. Between the trimmed V and J ends, which lost 0 bases and 4 bases, there was a span of 6 bases. From germline, CDR1 is KGHSH and CDR2 LQKENI. The CDR3 extends over 13 amino acids. CDR3 coding DNA: TGTGCCAGCTCACCACCTCTCCCCACTGAAGCTTTCTTT. The encoded protein is CASSPPLPTEAFF.

V is TRBV13 and J is TRBJ2-7; 7 nucleotides agree with TRBD2. Germline CDR1 PRHDT, CDR2 FYEKMQ (reference sequence). Trimming took 3 bases from V and 2 from J; bases not matched to a gene: 7. CDR3 length equals 15 residues. The CDR3 DNA follows: TGTGCCAGCAGCTTCGGCGTAGCGGGCCCCTACGAGCAGTACTTC. Its translation is CASSFGVAGPYEQYF.

The rearrangement uses TRBV2 and TRBJ1-1; a possible D gene is TRBD1 (5 bases). CDR1 is SNHLY and CDR2 is FYNNEI in the germline V gene. The V end was cut by 4 bases, the J end by 1 base, with 10 bases between. CDR3 length equals 14 residues. The CDR3 sequence: CASSGAGSNTEAFF. CDR3 DNA sequence: TGTGCCAGCAGTGGGGCAGGGTCGAACACTGAAGCTTTCTTT. The full variable domain, in which reference TRBV2 and TRBJ1-1 provide the parts outside the CDR3, is EPEVTQTPSHQVTQMGQEVILRCVPISNHLYFYWYRQILGQKVEFLVSFYNNEISEKSEIFDDQFSVERPDGSNFTLKIRSTKLEDSAMYFCASSGAGSNTEAFFGQGTRLTVV.

The rearrangement uses TRBV7-9 and TRBJ2-1, with 10 bases aligning to TRBD2. The CDR3 spans 14 residues. V shed 10 bases and J 3 bases; nucleotides not matched to a gene: 6. CDR1 and CDR2 from the germline V gene are SEHNR and FQNEAQ (reference sequence). The CDR3 loop is CATQSGGDYNEQFF. In nucleotides, the CDR3 is TGTGCCACCCAAAGCGGGGGGGACTACAATGAGCAGTTCTTC.

This chain joins TRBV28 and TRBJ2-3; 7 nucleotides align to TRBD1. Germline V lookup: CDR1 MDHEN, CDR2 SYDVKM. The ends lost 7 bases at V and 2 bases at J; junction bases unmatched: 12. This CDR3 is built from 16 residues. The CDR3 reads CASTGTVGVTTDTQYF. CDR3 DNA: TGTGCCAGCACCGGGACAGTAGGGGTAACCACAGATACGCAGTATTTT.